The clone carrying this T cell receptor beta chain was observed at least ten times. Its target is unknown. Treatment noted: skin biopsy from PPD injection site in Mantoux-positive individual. An oligonucleotide containing a UMI was ligated to the 3' end of TCR cDNA. Tuberculin skin test biopsies were taken where PPD was injected in Mantoux-positive people. The SP2 primer and nested alpha and beta constant region primers amplified ligated cDNA in four rounds. Alpha and beta constant region primers primed reverse transcription for blood and skin samples. TCRdb analysed the UMI-ligation and nested PCR reads with MiXCR anew, one entry per CDR3 protein. The sample has some 14,000 distinct CDR3 sequences; under 6.5% are singletons. The source of the sample is a study of naive and memory T cell subsets. General study results and limits: More TCRs at tuberculin sites were read as hypersensitivity T cell infiltration. The RNA method is potentially sensitive to activation and differentiation changes.

CDR3 length: 12 amino acids. Germline-derived CDR1 and CDR2 are SEHNR and FQNEAQ (reference sequence). Trimming pared 5 bases from V and 3 bases from J, leaving 7 bases between. The chain couples TRBV7-9 to TRBJ2-5; D not resolved. The receptor comes from an adult in good health. This sample comprised skin, obtained from a tuberculin skin test site. CDR3 sequence (DNA): TGTGCCAGCAGCCTCGAGGAAGAGACCCAGTACTTC. This gives the protein CASSLEEETQYF.